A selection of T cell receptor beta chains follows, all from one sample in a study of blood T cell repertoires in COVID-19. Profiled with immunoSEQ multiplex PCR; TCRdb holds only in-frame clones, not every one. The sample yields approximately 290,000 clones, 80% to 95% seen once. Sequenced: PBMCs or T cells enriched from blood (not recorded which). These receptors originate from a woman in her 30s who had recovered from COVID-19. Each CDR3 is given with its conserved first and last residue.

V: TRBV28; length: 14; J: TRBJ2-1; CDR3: CASSSSGTRNEQFF
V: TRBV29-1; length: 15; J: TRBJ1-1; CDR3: CSVETGFRRNTEAFF
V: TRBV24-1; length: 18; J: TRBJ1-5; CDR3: CATSDRDRGRGGNQPQHF
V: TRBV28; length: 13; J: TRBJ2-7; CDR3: CASSLPNSYEQYF
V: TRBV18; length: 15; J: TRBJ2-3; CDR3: CASSPSQISTDTQYF
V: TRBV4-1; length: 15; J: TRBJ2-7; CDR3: CASSQGGLALYEQYF
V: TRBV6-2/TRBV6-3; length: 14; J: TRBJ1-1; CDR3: CASSYVLGGTEAFF
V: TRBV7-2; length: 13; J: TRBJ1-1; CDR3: CASRTGGDTEAFF
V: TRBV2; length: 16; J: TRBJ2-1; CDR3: CASSAERAGSYNEQFF
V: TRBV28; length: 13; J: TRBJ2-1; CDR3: CASSLRGNNEQFF
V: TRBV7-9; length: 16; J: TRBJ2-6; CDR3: CASSWSGGSGANVLTF
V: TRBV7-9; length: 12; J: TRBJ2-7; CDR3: CASSLALPEQYF
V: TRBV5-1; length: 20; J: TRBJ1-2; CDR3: CASSREGWRDSWSRYYGYTF
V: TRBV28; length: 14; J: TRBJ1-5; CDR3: CASCPRDRGQPQHF
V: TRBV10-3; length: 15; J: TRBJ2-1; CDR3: CAISDVTTRSNEQFF
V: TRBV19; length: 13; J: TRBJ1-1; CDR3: CATRVGTITEAFF
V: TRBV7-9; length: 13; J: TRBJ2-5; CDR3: CASQGYLDETQYF
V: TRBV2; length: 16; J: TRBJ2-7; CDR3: CASSRGTSGSGYEQYF
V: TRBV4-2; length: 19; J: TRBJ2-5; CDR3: CASSQEVGLAGDIQETQYF
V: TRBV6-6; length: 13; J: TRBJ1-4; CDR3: CASSYISGEKLFF
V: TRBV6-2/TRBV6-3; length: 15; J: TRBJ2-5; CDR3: CASSYPGTAQETQYF
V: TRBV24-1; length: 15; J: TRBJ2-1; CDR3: CATSAPGTFIYEQFF
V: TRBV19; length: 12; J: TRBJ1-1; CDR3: CASSNQGAEAFF
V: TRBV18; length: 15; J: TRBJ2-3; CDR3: CASSPRTGTTDTQYF
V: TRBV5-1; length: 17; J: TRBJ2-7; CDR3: CASSFEIGTGPSYEQYF
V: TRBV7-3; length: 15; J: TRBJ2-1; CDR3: CASSSGLAGGWEQFF
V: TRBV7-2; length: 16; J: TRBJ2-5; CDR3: CASSKLGTGGETTQYF
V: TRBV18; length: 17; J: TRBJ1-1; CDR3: CASSPDGQGAGGTEAFF
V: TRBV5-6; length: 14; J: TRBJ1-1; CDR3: CASSLWDTLTEAFF
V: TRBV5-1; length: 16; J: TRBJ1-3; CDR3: CASSSVGVHSGNTIYF
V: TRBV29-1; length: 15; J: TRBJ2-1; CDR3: CSVSGEGLSYNEQFF
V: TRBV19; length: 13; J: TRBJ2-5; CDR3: CASSLQGQETQYF
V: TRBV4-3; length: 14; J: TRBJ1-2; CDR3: CASSQKTGSGGYTF
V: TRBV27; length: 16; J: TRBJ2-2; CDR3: CASSLSAGANTGELFF
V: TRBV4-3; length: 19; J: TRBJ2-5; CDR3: CASSQDWGLAGGPLETQYF
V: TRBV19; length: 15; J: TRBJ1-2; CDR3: CASSTTRTGTHGYTF
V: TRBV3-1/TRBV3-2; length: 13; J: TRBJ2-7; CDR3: CASSHQRSYEQYF
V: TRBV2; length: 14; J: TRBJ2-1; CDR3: CASSGSGVYNEQFF
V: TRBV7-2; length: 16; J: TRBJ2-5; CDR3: CASSTRTSGSRETQYF
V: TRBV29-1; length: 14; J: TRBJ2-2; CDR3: CSVEPGAGTGELFF
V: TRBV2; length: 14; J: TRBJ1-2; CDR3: CASRTDRGSVGYTF
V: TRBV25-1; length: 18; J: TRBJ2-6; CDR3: CASSERSGNPSGANVLTF
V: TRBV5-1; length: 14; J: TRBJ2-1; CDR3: CASSLAVLMAPQFF